A selection of T cell receptor beta chains follows, all from one sample in a study of cytomegalovirus exposure and HLA in healthy donors. Method: immunoSEQ multiplex PCR; TCRdb's copy keeps in-frame clones and lacks some. The repertoire holds 200,000 or so clones, about 80% seen once, with 2.1% in the top ten. Material: PBMCs. Every receptor here comes from a woman aged 18-30 years in good health and CMV-seropositive. Each CDR3 is given with its conserved first and last residue. Each record gives: clone size, J gene, V gene, D gene, CDR3 DNA, CDR3 protein. The D gene is left open where the match is weak. Where a row states a size, it is once, few, many or the class of an expanded clone; other rows omit it.

NA	TRBJ1-6	TRBV28	NA	TGTGCCGTTATACAGGGTGTACACTCACCCCTCCACTTT	CAVIQGVHSPLHF
NA	TRBJ2-1	TRBV12-5	TRBD2	TGTGCTAGTGGCCCGGGTGCGGGGGGGAGCAATGAGCAGTTCTTC	CASGPGAGGSNEQFF
once	TRBJ2-6	TRBV27	NA	TGTGCCAGCAAGGAGGGTGTTGGGGCCAACGTCCTGACTTTC	CASKEGVGANVLTF
NA	TRBJ1-5	TRBV9	TRBD1	TGTGCCGACACTAACAGGGGGAGCAATCAGCCCCAGCATTTT	CADTNRGSNQPQHF
NA	TRBJ2-2	TRBV6-1	NA	TGTGCCAGCAGTGGGGAGATCACCGGGGAGCTGTTTTTT	CASSGEITGELFF
NA	TRBJ1-6	TRBV6-6	NA	TGTGCCAGCAAGAAGTCAGGGTTGGAATCACCCCTCCACTTT	CASKKSGLESPLHF
NA	TRBJ1-1	TRBV28	NA	TGTGCCAGCAGACCGCCCGCCGGGTGGAGAACTGAAGCTTTCTTT	CASRPPAGWRTEAFF
NA	TRBJ2-5	TRBV7-8	TRBD2	TGTGCCAGCAGCCCCTCGGGGGGGAGGGAAGAGACCCAGTACTTC	CASSPSGGREETQYF
NA	TRBJ1-6	TRBV5-1	NA	TGCGCCAGCAGCCTCGGGGGGGCAAATTCACCCCTCCACTTT	CASSLGGANSPLHF
NA	TRBJ1-1	TRBV21-1	NA	TGTGCCACCATCCAGGGGAACACTGAAGCTTTCTTT	CATIQGNTEAFF
NA	TRBJ1-5	TRBV7-6	NA	TGTGCCAGCAGCTTAGGAGCACGGGCTTTGGGGGCCGATCAGCCCCAGCATTTT	CASSLGARALGADQPQHF
NA	TRBJ1-5	TRBV16	NA	TGTGCCAGCAGCCAATCCGACAGCATCAATCAGCCCCAGCATTTT	CASSQSDSINQPQHF
NA	TRBJ2-1	TRBV2	TRBD1	TGTGCCAGCGGACAGGGGGGCTCTCAAAATGAGCAGTTCTTC	CASGQGGSQNEQFF
NA	TRBJ2-5	TRBV7-2	TRBD1	TGTGCCAGCAGGCCAATCCGGGACAGGGGGGAGACCCAGTACTTC	CASRPIRDRGETQYF